This T cell receptor beta chain was identified in a study of Ad26.COV2.S vaccination and SARS-CoV-2 variants (dated by TCRdb to the early 2020s). About the study as a whole: Donors in the vaccine arm were drawn from COV1001, a multicentre, randomized, double-blind, placebo-controlled phase I-IIa trial testing Ad26.COV2.S in healthy adults. Ad26.COV2.S was administered intramuscularly at 5 x 10^10 or 1 x 10^11 viral particles, either as a single shot or as two shots given 56 days apart. Investigators remained blinded to trial group allocation during experiments and outcome assessment. Trial participants were randomized into five groups of five, in which low-dose or high-dose Ad26.COV2.S was given once or twice, or placebo was given on both occasions. Sequencing of the TCRbeta repertoire served to evaluate the specificity and breadth of SARS-CoV-2-reactive T cell receptors following Ad26.COV2.S vaccination. A total of 32 samples were included in the TCR-sequenced set, comprising about 20 Ad26.COV2.S vaccine recipients, 5 placebo recipients and 8 SARS-CoV-2 convalescent individuals.

The treatment or condition label of this sample denotes: over 15 received Ad26.COV2.S at low or high dose, single or two shots; five or six received placebo; per-sample allocation not given. Repertoires of vaccine and placebo recipients were sequenced from samples collected on day 63 after the first injection. In Cohort 1b, about 25 adults aged 18-55 years were enrolled at a single site in Boston, USA, between 29 July and 7 August 2020. Ad26.COV2.S was a replication-incompetent adenovirus type 26 vector that expressed a prefusion-stabilized SARS-CoV-2 spike protein derived from the original Wuhan strain. Paper-wide results and their limitations: Non-spike TCR breadth was comparable between vaccine and placebo recipients, consistent with the vaccine containing only spike. Substantial breadth of spike-specific CD8+ and CD4+ T cell responses was reported after vaccination. The study lacked the statistical power to compare responses across vaccine doses or regimens. It was noted by the authors that total T cell responses may have been underestimated by the TCR breadth and depth analyses. Ad26.COV2.S recipients had higher spike-specific TCR breadth than placebo recipients (P = 0.0014).

TCRbeta CDR3 regions were sequenced with the immunoSEQ Assay. After extraction, genomic DNA underwent amplification by bias-controlled multiplex PCR, followed by high-throughput sequencing. The original pipeline was this. Collapsing and filtering of sequences were performed to quantify the absolute abundance of each unique TCRbeta CDR3 region. T cell fraction was estimated by normalization of TCRbeta template counts to usable DNA, with usable DNA being measured through amplification of reference genes present in all nucleated cells. Repertoire TCRs were annotated as SARS-CoV-2-specific by exact matching of V gene, CDR3 amino acid sequence and J gene to a known reactive TCR set. MIRA supplied the reference SARS-CoV-2 TCR set, which was filtered for enrichment in COVID-19-positive ImmuneCODE repertoires so that public or cross-reactive TCRs were removed. Based on the MIRA antigens, annotated TCRs were further analysed at the level of specific ORF or position within ORF. Depth was the summed frequency of annotated unique rearrangements, while breadth was defined as annotated unique rearrangements over total unique productive rearrangements. Two-sided Wilcoxon rank-sum tests were applied when comparing TCR breadth between groups. TCRdb obtained this table from immuneACCESS and retained in-frame rearrangements with V and J assigned. These tables miss some clones; where compared with another copy, unresolved V genes account for less than half of the shortfall, and the remainder is unexplained. That table gives V, J and clone size, and the DNA gave D and trimming. This sample comprises a few hundred thousand clones, approximately 88% of them detected only once. Of the sample, about 3.6% falls within the top ten clones.

Comment on this clone: Its antigen remains unidentified. Per-nucleotide qualities are absent, and no much larger clonotype sits a single base away.

Including the terminal cysteine and phenylalanine, the CDR3 comprises 17 residues. Only the CDR3 part of the read is kept: 51 bases, read in frame from the first base. The CDR1 and CDR2 encoded by the germline V gene are SNHLY and FYNNEI. The V and J ends are trimmed by 3 bases and 1 base, leaving 15 bases between them. The input for sequencing was peripheral blood, taken in a trial of Ad26.COV2.S vaccine versus placebo. The rearrangement joined TRBV2 to TRBJ2-2, and perhaps TRBD2 as D gene, on 6 matching bases. The TCR comes from a person between 18 and 60 years old who received the Ad26.COV2.S COVID-19 vaccine or a placebo. The DNA is TGTGCCAGCAGTGACGGGCAGGCGGGGATGAACACCGGGGAGCTGTTTTTT. It specifies CASSDGQAGMNTGELFF.